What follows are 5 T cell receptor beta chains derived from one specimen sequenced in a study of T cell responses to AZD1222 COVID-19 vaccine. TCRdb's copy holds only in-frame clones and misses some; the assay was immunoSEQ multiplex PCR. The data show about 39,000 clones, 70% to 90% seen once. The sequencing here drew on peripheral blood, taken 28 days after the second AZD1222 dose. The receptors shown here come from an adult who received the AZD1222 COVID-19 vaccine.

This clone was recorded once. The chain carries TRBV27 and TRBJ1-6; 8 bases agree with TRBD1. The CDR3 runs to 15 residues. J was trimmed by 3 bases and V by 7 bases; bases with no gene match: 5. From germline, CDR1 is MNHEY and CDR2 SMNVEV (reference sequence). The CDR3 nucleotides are TGTGCCAGCACCTTACAGGGGGGCTATAATTCACCCCTCCACTTT. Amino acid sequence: CASTLQGGYNSPLHF.

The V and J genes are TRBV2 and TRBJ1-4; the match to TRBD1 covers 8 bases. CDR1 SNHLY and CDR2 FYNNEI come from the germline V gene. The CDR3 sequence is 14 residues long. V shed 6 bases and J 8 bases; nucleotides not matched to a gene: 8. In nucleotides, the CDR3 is TGTGCCAGCAGGCCAGGGGGCGCTCAGGAAAAACTGTTTTTT. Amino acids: CASRPGGAQEKLFF.

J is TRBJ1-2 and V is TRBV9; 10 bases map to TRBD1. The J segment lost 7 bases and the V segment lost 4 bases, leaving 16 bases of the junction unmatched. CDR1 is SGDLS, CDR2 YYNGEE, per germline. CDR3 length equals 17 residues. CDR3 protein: CASSKHTIGTGDGGYTF. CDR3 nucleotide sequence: TGTGCCAGCAGCAAACATACAATAGGGACAGGGGATGGTGGCTACACCTTC. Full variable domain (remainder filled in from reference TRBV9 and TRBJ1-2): DSGVTQTPKHLITATGQRVTLRCSPRSGDLSVYWYQQSLDQGLQFLIQYYNGEERAKGNILERFSAQQFPDLHSELNLSSLELGDSALYFCASSKHTIGTGDGGYTFGSGTRLTVV.

The CDR3 sequence: CASGRQGSYNEQFF. As DNA, the CDR3 is TGCGCCAGCGGTCGCCAGGGGTCCTACAATGAGCAGTTCTTC. The rearrangement joins TRBV5-1 to TRBJ2-1; D perhaps matches TRBD1 (6 bases). The CDR3 length is 14 residues. Germline V lookup: CDR1 SGHRS, CDR2 YFSETQ. Trimming took off 7 bases at V and 1 base at J, with 12 bases between the two ends.

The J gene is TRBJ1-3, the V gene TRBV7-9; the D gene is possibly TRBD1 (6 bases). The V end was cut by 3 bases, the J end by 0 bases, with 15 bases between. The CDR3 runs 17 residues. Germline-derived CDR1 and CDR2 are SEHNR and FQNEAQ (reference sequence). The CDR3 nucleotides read TGTGCCAGCAGCTTTTCCGGGACACCTAGCTCTGGAAACACCATATATTTT. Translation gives CASSFSGTPSSGNTIYF.